A selection of T cell receptor beta chains follows, all from one sample in a study of control samples from healthy donors and cancer patients. Assay used: immunoSEQ multiplex PCR; TCRdb lists only in-frame clones, some missing. The table shows about 120,000 clones, with about 94% occurring only once. Material: blood. The source of these receptors is a man aged 25 to 45 in good health. CDR3s include the opening cysteine and the closing phenylalanine or tryptophan. D genes are given only for firm matches. Clone size is stated in some rows and not others, as once, few, many or a class when expanded.

V gene	clone size	CDR3 length	J gene	D gene	CDR3 DNA	CDR3 protein
TRBV5-1	NA	14	TRBJ1-1	NA	TGCGCCAGCAGCTTGGGGGTGGGTCGTGCTGAAGCTTTCTTT	CASSLGVGRAEAFF
TRBV6-5	NA	15	TRBJ1-2	TRBD1	TGTGCCAGCAGTTACTTCCCCAGGGGGGATGCTGGCTACACCTTC	CASSYFPRGDAGYTF
TRBV6-6	NA	13	TRBJ2-7	NA	TGTGCCAGCAGTCTACAGGCGCTCCTGGGGCAGTACTTC	CASSLQALLGQYF
TRBV19	once	15	TRBJ2-7	TRBD1	TGTGCCAGTAGTCTCCAGACAGGGAAGGTGTACGAGCAGTACTTC	CASSLQTGKVYEQYF
TRBV14	NA	17	TRBJ2-1	TRBD2	TGTGCCAGCAGCACCCGACTAGCGGGACCGGGGTACAATGAGCAGTTCTTC	CASSTRLAGPGYNEQFF
TRBV4-2	NA	15	TRBJ1-2	NA	TGTGCCAGCAGCCAAGATCCGGGCCAGGACTATGGCTACACCTTC	CASSQDPGQDYGYTF
TRBV27	NA	15	TRBJ2-2	NA	TGTGCCAGCGGCCTTAGGCCGGACCTTACTGGGGAGCTGTTTTTT	CASGLRPDLTGELFF
TRBV9	NA	15	TRBJ1-2	NA	TGTGCCAGCAGCGGCGGGGGGCTGTCCGACTATGGCTACACCTTC	CASSGGGLSDYGYTF
TRBV19	NA	14	TRBJ1-1	NA	TGTGCCAGTAGTCTTGGGACCCATAGGACTGAAGCTTTCTTT	CASSLGTHRTEAFF
TRBV7-9	NA	13	TRBJ1-1	NA	TGTGCCAGCAGCTTATATAAGAACACTGAAGCTTTCTTT	CASSLYKNTEAFF
TRBV30	NA	13	TRBJ1-6	NA	TGTGCCTGGAGTGTACGGGTTAATTCACCCCTCCACTTT	CAWSVRVNSPLHF
TRBV2	NA	13	TRBJ2-2	NA	TGTGCCAGCATACGGGAAAACACCGGGGAGCTGTTTTTT	CASIRENTGELFF
TRBV27	NA	14	TRBJ1-2	NA	TGTGCCAGCAGTTTAAGCGGGGGTAACTATGGCTACACCTTC	CASSLSGGNYGYTF
TRBV27	NA	15	TRBJ1-6	NA	TGTGCCAGCAGTTTAGAGGGGCCCTATAATTCACCCCTCCACTTT	CASSLEGPYNSPLHF
TRBV28	NA	13	TRBJ1-2	TRBD1	TGTGCCAGCAGTCAACAGGGGCGGTATGGCTACACCTTC	CASSQQGRYGYTF
TRBV25-1	NA	14	TRBJ1-2	NA	TGTGCCAGCAGTGAAGGCCCGGTAGGGATTGGCTACACCTTC	CASSEGPVGIGYTF
TRBV19	NA	17	TRBJ1-2	NA	TGTGCCAGTAGGTCCGAAACGCCGGGATCGAAACTCTATGGCTACACCTTC	CASRSETPGSKLYGYTF
TRBV30	NA	17	TRBJ2-1	NA	TGTGCCTGGAGTGTACCGGCCTGGGGTACTACCTACAATGAGCAGTTCTTC	CAWSVPAWGTTYNEQFF